This T cell receptor beta chain was sequenced during a study of T-cell memory formation after mild COVID-19. Study-wide results and limits: Nothing confirmed that second-wave clones peaking on day 37 were specific for SARS-CoV-2. CD4/CD8 balance held among clones contracting day 15 to 85, and later expanders leaned CD4+.

This clonotype showed up just a few times. Its target is unknown. 5'RACE, which relied on constant-segment primers, yielded TCR alpha and TCR beta cDNA libraries carrying sample barcodes and UMIs. MiXCR was run by TCRdb on the 5' RACE reads, yielding one entry per CDR3 protein. Of about 81,000 distinct CDR3 sequences in the sample, 20% to 30% were seen once. The CDR3 is 15 amino acids. V dropped 5 bases and J dropped 7 bases, with 18 bases sitting between them. In germline, CDR1 is SEHNR, CDR2 FQNEAQ (reference sequence). Material: PBMCs or a T cell subset sorted from them (not recorded which). This TCR was sampled from a man younger than 35 who had mild COVID-19 (a few samples of this study predate the infection). Cell type and time point are not known. The genes are TRBV7-9 and TRBJ2-1; the D gene is possibly TRBD2 (6 bases). CDR3 region: CASSGGPGTYNEQFF. DNA of the CDR3: TGTGCCAGCAGCGGGGGTCCAGGGACTTATAATGAGCAGTTCTTC.